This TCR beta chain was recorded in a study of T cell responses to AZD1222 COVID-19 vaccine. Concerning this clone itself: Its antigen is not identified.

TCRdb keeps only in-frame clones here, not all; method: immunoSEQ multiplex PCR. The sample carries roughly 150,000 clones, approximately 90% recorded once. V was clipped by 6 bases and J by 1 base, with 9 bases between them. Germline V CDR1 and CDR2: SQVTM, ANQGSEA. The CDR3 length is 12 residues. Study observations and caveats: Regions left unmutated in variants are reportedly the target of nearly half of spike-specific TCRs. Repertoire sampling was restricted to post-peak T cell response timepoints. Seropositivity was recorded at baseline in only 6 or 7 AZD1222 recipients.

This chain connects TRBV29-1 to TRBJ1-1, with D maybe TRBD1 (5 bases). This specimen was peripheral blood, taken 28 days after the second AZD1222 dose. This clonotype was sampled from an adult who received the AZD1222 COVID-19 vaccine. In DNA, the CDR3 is TGCAGCGTACCTCAGGGGAACACTGAAGCTTTCTTT. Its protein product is CSVPQGNTEAFF.